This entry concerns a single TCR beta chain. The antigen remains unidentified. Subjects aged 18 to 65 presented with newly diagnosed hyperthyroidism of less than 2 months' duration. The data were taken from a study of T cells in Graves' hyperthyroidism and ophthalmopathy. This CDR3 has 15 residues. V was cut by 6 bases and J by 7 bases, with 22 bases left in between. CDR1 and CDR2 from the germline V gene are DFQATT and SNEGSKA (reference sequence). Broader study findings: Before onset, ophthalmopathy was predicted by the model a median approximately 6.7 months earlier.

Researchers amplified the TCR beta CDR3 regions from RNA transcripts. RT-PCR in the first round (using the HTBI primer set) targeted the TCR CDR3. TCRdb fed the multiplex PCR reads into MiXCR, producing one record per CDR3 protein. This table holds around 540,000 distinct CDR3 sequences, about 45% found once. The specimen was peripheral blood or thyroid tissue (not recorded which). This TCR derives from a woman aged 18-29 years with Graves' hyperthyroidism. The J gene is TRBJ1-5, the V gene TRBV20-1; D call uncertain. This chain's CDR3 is CSARTGLWQNQPQHF. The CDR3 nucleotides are TGCAGTGCCAGAACGGGTTTGTGGCAAAACCAGCCCCAGCATTTT.